The TCR beta chain described here comes from a study of T cells in Graves' hyperthyroidism and ophthalmopathy (dated by TCRdb to about 2019). Looking at the study overall: Peripheral blood was collected at initial diagnosis, before any treatment. TCR V-J signatures able to tell the groups apart were searched for in a discovery cohort of 90 to 100 patients, of whom around 42 had Graves' ophthalmopathy and about 60 had stable Graves' hyperthyroidism. Prospective prediction of ophthalmopathy was tested in an independent validation cohort consisting of 18 to 20 hyperthyroidism patients and approximately 16 patients who later progressed to ophthalmopathy. For training and testing, the 100 or so patients in the discovery cohort were randomly divided in a 7:3 ratio. In addition, the study compared T-cell repertoires in thyroid tissue and in blood from about 6 Graves' hyperthyroidism patients. Following sampling, methimazole starting at 30 mg daily was given to hyperthyroidism patients, and high-dose intravenous methylprednisolone was given to ophthalmopathy patients. According to the paper, TCR Vbeta CDR3 sequencing was carried out on roughly 130 peripheral blood samples, which came from under 50 ophthalmopathy, 75 to 80 hyperthyroidism and about 17 progressor patients.

This clonotype occurred many times. What this receptor recognizes is not known. The sample holds no much larger clone one base away, and base qualities are not on file. Based on the germline V gene, the CDR1 and CDR2 sequences are KGHSH and LQKENI. Trimming removed 3 bases from V and 2 bases from J, leaving 9 bases between the germline ends. CDR3 length: 14 amino acids, cysteine to phenylalanine. The only DNA kept is the CDR3, 42 bases in frame from the first base. Findings and caveats that apply to the study as a whole: In validation, the model predicted progression to ophthalmopathy with over 65% sensitivity and about 73% specificity, a median of 6.5 months before onset. No statistical method was used to fix the sample size in advance, and group allocation was not hidden from the investigators. A model built on a 13 V-J signature distinguished ophthalmopathy from stable hyperthyroidism, reaching around 90% sensitivity and about 81% specificity in cross-validation and 80%/75% in testing. Most expanded thyroid clonotypes (frequency above 0.001) were also detected in blood, a finding suggesting that blood repertoires may reflect thyroid immune responses.

The TCR beta CDR3 regions were amplified from RNA transcripts. The first round of RT-PCR for the TCR CDR3 was performed with the HTBI primer set and the Qiagen OneStep RT-PCR kit. A second multiplex PCR round built the libraries, followed by size selection and purification. Paired-end sequencing of the libraries was performed with 100 bp reads on an Illumina HiSeq2000. The original pipeline was this. SOAPnuke was used to process the raw data, throwing out any read that contained adapters or uncalled bases, had a mean Phred below 15, or lacked an exact constant-primer or identifier match. High-quality paired reads were merged with COPE v1.2.5, and unique nucleotide sequences were defined as clonotypes. Clonotypes were aligned to IMGT TRBV, TRBD and TRBJ reference segments using MiTCR v1.1. Only V-J combinations with frequency above 0.0001, covering about 99% of repertoires, were analysed. A TCS score was defined as the ratio of F50 (clonal expansion) to E x V (chaos), with BLOSUM62-based TCRdist applied between CDR3 peptides within each V-J. Welch's t-statistics and random forest reduced roughly 530 V-J features to 13, which were used in a naive Bayes classifier (R e1071). TCRdb trimmed public reads at Q25 via fastp, called clones via MiXCR and kept in-frame beta chains. Each entry merges the rows of one CDR3 protein and shows their most common DNA and genes. Clone size and V and J calls follow TCRdb, not the original study. Within this sample are 340,000 or so distinct CDR3 sequences, with roughly a fifth of them counted one time only. Around half of the sample is held by the ten biggest clonotypes.

Graves' hyperthyroidism was defined as stable when no progression to ophthalmopathy occurred over 18 months of follow-up. Hyperthyroidism patients were newly diagnosed, with disease duration under 2 months, and aged 18 to 65 years. Patients with uncontrolled infections, other autoimmune diseases, pregnancy or lactation were excluded. Diagnoses were established on the basis of clinical symptoms, serum thyroxine and TRAb, thyroid ultrasound, and orbital computed tomography. PBMCs were separated from 8 to 10 ml of fresh peripheral blood using Ficoll-Paque density gradient centrifugation. Total RNA was extracted with Trizol reagent, and quality was checked on an Agilent 2100 Bioanalyzer.

Sequenced: blood. Recombination linked TRBV18 to TRBJ2-3; no D gene is confidently identified. The TCR sequence derives from a woman between 45 and 65 years old with Graves' hyperthyroidism. The encoded CDR3 is CASSPPSYTDTQYF. The nucleotide sequence is given as TGTGCCAGCTCACCCCCTTCTTACACAGATACGCAGTATTTT.